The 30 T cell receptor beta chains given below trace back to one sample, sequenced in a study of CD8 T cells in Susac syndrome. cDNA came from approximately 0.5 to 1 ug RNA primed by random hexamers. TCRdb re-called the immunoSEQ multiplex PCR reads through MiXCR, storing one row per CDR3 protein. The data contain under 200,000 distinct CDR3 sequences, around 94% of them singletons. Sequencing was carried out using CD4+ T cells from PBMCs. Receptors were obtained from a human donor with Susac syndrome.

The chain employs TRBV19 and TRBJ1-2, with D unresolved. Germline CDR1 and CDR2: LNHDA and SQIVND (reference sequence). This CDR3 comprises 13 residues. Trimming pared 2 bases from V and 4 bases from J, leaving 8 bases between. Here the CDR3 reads CASSIMASYGYTF. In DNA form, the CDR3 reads TGTGCCAGTAGTATAATGGCCAGCTATGGCTACACCTTC.

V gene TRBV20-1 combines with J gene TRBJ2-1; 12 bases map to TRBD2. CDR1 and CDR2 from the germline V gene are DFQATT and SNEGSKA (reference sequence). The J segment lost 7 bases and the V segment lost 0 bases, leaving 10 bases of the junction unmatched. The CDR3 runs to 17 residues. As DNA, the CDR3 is TGCAGTGCTAGAGATCTTCTGGCTAGCGGGGGGGCAAATGAGCAGTTCTTC. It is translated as CSARDLLASGGANEQFF.

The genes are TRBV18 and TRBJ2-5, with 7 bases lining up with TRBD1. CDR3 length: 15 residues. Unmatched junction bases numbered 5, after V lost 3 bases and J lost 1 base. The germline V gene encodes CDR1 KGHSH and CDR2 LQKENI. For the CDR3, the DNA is TGTGCCAGCTCACCCTGGGACAGCTTCCAAGAGACCCAGTACTTC. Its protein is CASSPWDSFQETQYF.

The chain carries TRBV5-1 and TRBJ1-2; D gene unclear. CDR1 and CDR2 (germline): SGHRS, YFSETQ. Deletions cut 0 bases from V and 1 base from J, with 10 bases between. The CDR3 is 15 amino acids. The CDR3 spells CASSLGRTSNYGYTF. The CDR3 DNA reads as TGCGCCAGCAGCTTGGGTCGGACGAGTAACTATGGCTACACCTTC. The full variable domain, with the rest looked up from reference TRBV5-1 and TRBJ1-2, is KAGVTQTPRYLIKTRGQQVTLSCSPISGHRSVSWYQQTPGQGLQFLFEYFSETQRNKGNFPGRFSGRQFSNSRSEMNVSTLELGDSALYLCASSLGRTSNYGYTFGSGTRLTVV.

The CDR3 bases are TGTGCCAGCAGTTTCAGGGGAGGGTCAGATACGCAGTATTTT. Translated: CASSFRGGSDTQYF. The rearrangement joins TRBV12-3 or TRBV12-4 to TRBJ2-3, with D perhaps matching TRBD2 (7 bases). The CDR3 spans 14 residues. The germline V and J ends were trimmed by 3 bases and 4 bases, with 11 bases remaining between them.

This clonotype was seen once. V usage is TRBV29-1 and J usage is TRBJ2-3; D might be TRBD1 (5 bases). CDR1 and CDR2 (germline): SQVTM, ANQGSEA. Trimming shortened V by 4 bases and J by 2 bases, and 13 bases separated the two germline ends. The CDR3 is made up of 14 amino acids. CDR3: CSVGTLGATDTQYF. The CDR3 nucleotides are TGCAGCGTTGGGACCCTTGGGGCCACAGATACGCAGTATTTT.

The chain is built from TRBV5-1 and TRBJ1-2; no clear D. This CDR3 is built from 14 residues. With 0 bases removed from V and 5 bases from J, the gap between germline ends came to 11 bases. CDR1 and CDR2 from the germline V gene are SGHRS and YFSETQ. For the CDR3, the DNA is TGCGCCAGCAGCTTGGGATCTATTGATTATGGCTACACCTTC. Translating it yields CASSLGSIDYGYTF.

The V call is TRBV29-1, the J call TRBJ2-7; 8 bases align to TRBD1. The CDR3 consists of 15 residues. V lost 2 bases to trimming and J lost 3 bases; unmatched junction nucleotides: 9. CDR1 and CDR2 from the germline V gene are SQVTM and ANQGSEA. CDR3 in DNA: TGCAGCGTTGAAATTGACAGGGGTATGGGCTACGAGCAGTACTTC. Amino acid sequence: CSVEIDRGMGYEQYF.

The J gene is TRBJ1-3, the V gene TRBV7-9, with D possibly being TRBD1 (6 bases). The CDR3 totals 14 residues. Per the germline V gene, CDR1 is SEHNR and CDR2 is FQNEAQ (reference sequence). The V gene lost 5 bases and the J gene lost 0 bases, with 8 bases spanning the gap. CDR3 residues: CASSTGNSGNTIYF. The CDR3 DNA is TGTGCCAGCAGCACAGGGAACTCTGGAAACACCATATATTTT.

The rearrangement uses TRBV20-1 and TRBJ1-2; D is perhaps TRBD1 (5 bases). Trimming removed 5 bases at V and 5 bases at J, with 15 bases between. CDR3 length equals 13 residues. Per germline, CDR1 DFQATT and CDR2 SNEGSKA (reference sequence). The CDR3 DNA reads TGCAGTGCTGGGGGGTTGGGATGGTATGGCTACACCTTC. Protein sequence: CSAGGLGWYGYTF.

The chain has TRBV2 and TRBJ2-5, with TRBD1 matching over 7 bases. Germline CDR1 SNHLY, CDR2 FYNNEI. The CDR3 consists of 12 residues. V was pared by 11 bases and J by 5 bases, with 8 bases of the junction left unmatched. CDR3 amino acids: CAVSGGDETQYF. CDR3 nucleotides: TGTGCCGTATCAGGGGGAGACGAGACCCAGTACTTC.

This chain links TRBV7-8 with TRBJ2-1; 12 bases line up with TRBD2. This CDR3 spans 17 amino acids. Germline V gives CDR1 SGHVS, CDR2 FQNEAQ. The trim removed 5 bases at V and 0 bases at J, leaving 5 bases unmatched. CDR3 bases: TGTGCCAGCAGCACCCGGACTAGCGGGGACTCCTACAATGAGCAGTTCTTC. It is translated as CASSTRTSGDSYNEQFF.

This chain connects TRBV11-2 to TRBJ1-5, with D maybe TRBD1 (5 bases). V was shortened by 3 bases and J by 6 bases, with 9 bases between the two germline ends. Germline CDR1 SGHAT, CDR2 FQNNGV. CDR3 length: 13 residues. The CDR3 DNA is TGTGCCAGCAGCTTGACAGCCGGTCAGCCCCAGCATTTT. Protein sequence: CASSLTAGQPQHF.

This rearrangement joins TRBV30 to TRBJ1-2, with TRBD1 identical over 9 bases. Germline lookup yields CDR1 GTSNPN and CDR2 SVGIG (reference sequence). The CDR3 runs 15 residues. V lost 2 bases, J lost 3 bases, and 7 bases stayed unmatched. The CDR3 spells CAWSRPDRGYYGYTF. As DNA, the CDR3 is TGTGCCTGGAGTAGACCGGACAGGGGATACTATGGCTACACCTTC.

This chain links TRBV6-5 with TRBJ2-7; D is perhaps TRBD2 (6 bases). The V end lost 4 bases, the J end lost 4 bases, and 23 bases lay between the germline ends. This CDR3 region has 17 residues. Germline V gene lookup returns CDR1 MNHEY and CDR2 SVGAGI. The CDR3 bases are TGTGCCAGCAGTTTTGGCCCCCGGGGACTGATCGATTACGAGCAGTACTTC. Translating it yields CASSFGPRGLIDYEQYF.

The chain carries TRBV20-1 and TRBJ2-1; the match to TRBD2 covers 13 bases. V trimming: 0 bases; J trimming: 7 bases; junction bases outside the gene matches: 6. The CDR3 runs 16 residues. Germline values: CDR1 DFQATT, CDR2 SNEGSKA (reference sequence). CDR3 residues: CSARDLATSGGNEQFF. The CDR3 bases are TGCAGTGCTAGAGACTTGGCGACTAGCGGGGGGAATGAGCAGTTCTTC.

CDR3 coding DNA: TGCGCCAGCAGCCAAGACTCCGCGGGGGCCTACAATGAGCAGTTCTTC. Protein product: CASSQDSAGAYNEQFF. V is TRBV4-3 and J is TRBJ2-1; 7 bases are shared with TRBD2. In germline, CDR1 is LGHNA, CDR2 YSLEER. The V gene end was trimmed by 0 bases and the J gene end by 2 bases; junction bases not matched to a gene: 4. This CDR3 spans 16 amino acids.

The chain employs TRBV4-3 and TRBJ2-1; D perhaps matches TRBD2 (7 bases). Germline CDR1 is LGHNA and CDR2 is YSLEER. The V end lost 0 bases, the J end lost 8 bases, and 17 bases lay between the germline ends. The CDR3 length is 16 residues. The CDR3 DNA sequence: TGCGCCAGCAGCCAAGATCGGAGGGGGGGCCGTTATGAGCAGTTCTTC. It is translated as CASSQDRRGGRYEQFF.

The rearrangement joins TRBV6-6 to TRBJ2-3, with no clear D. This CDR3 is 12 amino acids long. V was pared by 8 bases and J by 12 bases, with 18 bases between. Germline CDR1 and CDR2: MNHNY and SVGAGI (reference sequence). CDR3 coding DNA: TGTGCCAGCTTGTATTCCGGTCCGGTTCAGTATTTT. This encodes CASLYSGPVQYF.

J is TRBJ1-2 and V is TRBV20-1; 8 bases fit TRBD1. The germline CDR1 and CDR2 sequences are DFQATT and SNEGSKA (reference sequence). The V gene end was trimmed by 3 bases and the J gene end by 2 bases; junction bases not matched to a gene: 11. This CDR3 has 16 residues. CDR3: CSASPSSRGRNYGYTF. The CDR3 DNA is TGCAGTGCTAGCCCGTCCTCCAGGGGGCGCAACTATGGCTACACCTTC.

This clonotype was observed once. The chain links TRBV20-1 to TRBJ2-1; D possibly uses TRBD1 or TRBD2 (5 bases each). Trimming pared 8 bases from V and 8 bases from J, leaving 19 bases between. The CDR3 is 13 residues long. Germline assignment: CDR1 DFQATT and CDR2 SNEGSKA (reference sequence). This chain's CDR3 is CSNTGPKGDEQFF. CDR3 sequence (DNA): TGCAGTAACACGGGACCTAAAGGGGATGAGCAGTTCTTC.

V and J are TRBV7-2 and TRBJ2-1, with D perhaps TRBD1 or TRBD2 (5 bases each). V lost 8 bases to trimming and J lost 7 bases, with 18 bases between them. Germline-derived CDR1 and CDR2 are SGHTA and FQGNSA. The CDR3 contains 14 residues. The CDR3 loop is CASLRARDGNEQFF. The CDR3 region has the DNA TGTGCCAGCTTACGAGCACGGGACGGAAATGAGCAGTTCTTC.

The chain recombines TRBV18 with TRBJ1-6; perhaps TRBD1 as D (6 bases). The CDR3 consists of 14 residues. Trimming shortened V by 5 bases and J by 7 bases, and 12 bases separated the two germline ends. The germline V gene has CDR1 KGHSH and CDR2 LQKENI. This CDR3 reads CASSKDGGNSPLHF. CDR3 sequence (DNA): TGTGCCAGCTCAAAGGACGGGGGCAATTCACCCCTCCACTTT.

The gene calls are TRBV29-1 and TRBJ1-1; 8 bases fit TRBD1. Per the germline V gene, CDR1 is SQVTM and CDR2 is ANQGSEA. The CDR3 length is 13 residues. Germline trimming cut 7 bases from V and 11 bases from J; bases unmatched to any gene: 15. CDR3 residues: CSARTDREFQAFF. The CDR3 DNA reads TGCAGCGCCCGAACGGACAGGGAATTTCAGGCTTTCTTT.

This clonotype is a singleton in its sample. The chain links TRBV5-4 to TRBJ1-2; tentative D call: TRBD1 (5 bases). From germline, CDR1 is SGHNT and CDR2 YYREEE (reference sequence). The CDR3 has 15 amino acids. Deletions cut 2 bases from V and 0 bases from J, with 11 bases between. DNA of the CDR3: TGTGCCAGCAGCTTCGACAGAATCACTAACTATGGCTACACCTTC. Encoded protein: CASSFDRITNYGYTF. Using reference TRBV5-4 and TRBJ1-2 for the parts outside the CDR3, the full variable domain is ETGVTQSPTHLIKTRGQQVTLRCSSQSGHNTVSWYQQALGQGPQFIFQYYREEENGRGNFPPRFSGLQFPNYSSELNVNALELDDSALYLCASSFDRITNYGYTFGSGTRLTVV.

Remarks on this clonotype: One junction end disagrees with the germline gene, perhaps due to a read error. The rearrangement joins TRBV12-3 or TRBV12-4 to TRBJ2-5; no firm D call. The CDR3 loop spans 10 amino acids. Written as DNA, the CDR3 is TGTGCCAGCAGCGGCAGCACGATAGACTTC. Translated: CASSGSTIDF.

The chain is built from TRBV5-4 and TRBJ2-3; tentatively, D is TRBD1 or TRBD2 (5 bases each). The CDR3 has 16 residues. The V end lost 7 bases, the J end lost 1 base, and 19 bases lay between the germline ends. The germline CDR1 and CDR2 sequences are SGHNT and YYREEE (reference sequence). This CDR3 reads CASPGPRPEGTDTQYF. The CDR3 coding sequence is TGTGCCAGCCCGGGGCCACGGCCGGAAGGCACAGATACGCAGTATTTT. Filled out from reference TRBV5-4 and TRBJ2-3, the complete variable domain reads ETGVTQSPTHLIKTRGQQVTLRCSSQSGHNTVSWYQQALGQGPQFIFQYYREEENGRGNFPPRFSGLQFPNYSSELNVNALELDDSALYLCASPGPRPEGTDTQYFGPGTRLTVL.

The CDR3 region has the DNA TGCGCCAGCAGCCAGAGAGGCCAGGGGGCGACTAATGAAAAACTGTTTTTT. This gives the protein CASSQRGQGATNEKLFF. This sequence joins TRBV4-3 and TRBJ1-4; TRBD1 matches 8 bases. Looked up from germline, CDR1 is LGHNA and CDR2 is YSLEER. Trimming at V came to 3 bases and at J to 2 bases, leaving 8 bases not matched to a gene. This CDR3 region has 17 residues.

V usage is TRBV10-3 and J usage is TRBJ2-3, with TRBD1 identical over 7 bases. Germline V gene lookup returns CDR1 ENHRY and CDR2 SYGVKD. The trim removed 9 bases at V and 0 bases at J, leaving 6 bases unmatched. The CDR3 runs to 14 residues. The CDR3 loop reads CAMRQGPSTDTQYF. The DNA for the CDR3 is TGTGCCATGAGACAGGGACCTAGCACAGATACGCAGTATTTT.

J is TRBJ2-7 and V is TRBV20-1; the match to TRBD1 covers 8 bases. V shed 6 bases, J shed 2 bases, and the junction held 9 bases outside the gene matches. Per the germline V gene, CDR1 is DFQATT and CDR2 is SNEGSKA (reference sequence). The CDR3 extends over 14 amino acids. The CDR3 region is CSASPETGAYEQYF. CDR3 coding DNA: TGCAGTGCCAGCCCGGAGACAGGGGCCTACGAGCAGTACTTC.